These T cell receptor beta chains were read from a single sample in a study of cytomegalovirus exposure and HLA in healthy donors. Assay: immunoSEQ multiplex PCR; the TCRdb copy retains only in-frame clones and omits some. The sample consists of roughly 150,000 clones, roughly 75% of them appearing once. Sequencing was carried out using PBMCs. The receptors shown here come from a young man in good health. CDR3s include the opening cysteine and the closing phenylalanine or tryptophan. A D gene is named only where the DNA matches it firmly. The size field is filled for only some rows; it gives once, few, many or a size class.

J: TRBJ2-2; size: .; V: TRBV6-5; D: TRBD1; DNA: TGTGCCAGCAGTCGACAGGGGGTAAACACCGGGGAGCTGTTTTTT; CDR3: CASSRQGVNTGELFF
J: TRBJ1-3; size: .; V: TRBV19; D: TRBD1; DNA: TGTGCCAGTAGTACACAGGACAGGTACTCTGGAAACACCATATATTTT; CDR3: CASSTQDRYSGNTIYF
J: TRBJ2-7; size: .; V: TRBV4-2; D: .; DNA: TGTGCCAGCAGCCAAGGAGTACGAAATAACGGACTTCCCTACGAGCAGTACTTC; CDR3: CASSQGVRNNGLPYEQYF
J: TRBJ2-3; size: .; V: TRBV14; D: .; DNA: TGTGCCAGCGCCCGCGACGTCGCGGGACTGACAGATACGCAGTATTTT; CDR3: CASARDVAGLTDTQYF
J: TRBJ2-1; size: .; V: TRBV7-9; D: .; DNA: TGTGCCAGCAGCTCCTACCCTCCGAGCTCCTACAATGAGCAGTTCTTC; CDR3: CASSSYPPSSYNEQFF
J: TRBJ2-3; size: .; V: TRBV19; D: TRBD2; DNA: TGTGCCAGTAGTATAGATGGTCCCAGCGGGAGTAGCACAGATACGCAGTATTTT; CDR3: CASSIDGPSGSSTDTQYF
J: TRBJ2-3; size: .; V: TRBV29-1; D: .; DNA: TGCAGCGTTGAGGGGGTGTTGCGGGAAACAGATACGCAGTATTTT; CDR3: CSVEGVLRETDTQYF
J: TRBJ2-3; size: .; V: TRBV19; D: TRBD2; DNA: TGTGCCAGTAGTATTGGAGGGACTAGACGCACAGATACGCAGTATTTT; CDR3: CASSIGGTRRTDTQYF
J: TRBJ2-7; size: .; V: TRBV11-1; D: TRBD2; DNA: TGTGCCAGCAGCCCCGGGACTAGTACCTACGAGCAGTACTTC; CDR3: CASSPGTSTYEQYF
J: TRBJ2-7; size: medium-sized; V: TRBV6-1; D: TRBD2; DNA: TGTGCCAGCAGTGTCGGGTGGGAGGGCAACGAGCAGTACTTC; CDR3: CASSVGWEGNEQYF
J: TRBJ2-7; size: .; V: TRBV6-1; D: TRBD1; DNA: TGTGCCAGCAGTGCCTGGGACAGGGGATCCCCCGAGCAGTACTTC; CDR3: CASSAWDRGSPEQYF
J: TRBJ2-1; size: .; V: TRBV29-1; D: TRBD2; DNA: TGCAGCGTATCTACTAGCGGGCAATCCTACAATGAGCAGTTCTTC; CDR3: CSVSTSGQSYNEQFF
J: TRBJ2-5; size: .; V: TRBV5-4; D: .; DNA: TGTGCCAGCAGCGTGGGGCACGAAGAGACCCAGTACTTC; CDR3: CASSVGHEETQYF
J: TRBJ2-3; size: .; V: TRBV27; D: TRBD2; DNA: TGTGCCAGCAGTCATGGACTAGCGGCGGCAGATACGCAGTATTTT; CDR3: CASSHGLAAADTQYF
J: TRBJ2-7; size: .; V: TRBV5-1; D: .; DNA: TGCGCCAGCAGCCTGGGGGGAGTAGCTCTGCACGAGCAGTACTTC; CDR3: CASSLGGVALHEQYF
J: TRBJ2-3; size: .; V: TRBV25-1; D: TRBD2; DNA: TGTGCCAGCAGTGATTGGCTAGCGGGAACAGATACGCAGTATTTT; CDR3: CASSDWLAGTDTQYF
J: TRBJ2-5; size: .; V: TRBV27; D: .; DNA: TGTGCCAGCAGTTCGGGTCCGGACCAGTACTTC; CDR3: CASSSGPDQYF
J: TRBJ2-7; size: .; V: TRBV7-6; D: TRBD1; DNA: TGTGCCAGCAGCTTAGAGGGGCAGGGGGTTTCCTACGAGCAGTACTTC; CDR3: CASSLEGQGVSYEQYF
J: TRBJ2-2; size: .; V: TRBV14; D: TRBD1; DNA: TGTGCCAGCAGCCGGCGGACAGGGGGCAACACCGGGGAGCTGTTTTTT; CDR3: CASSRRTGGNTGELFF
J: TRBJ2-1; size: .; V: TRBV2; D: .; DNA: TGTGCCAGCAACCAGGCTCACCTCAATGAGCAGTTCTTC; CDR3: CASNQAHLNEQFF
J: TRBJ2-2; size: .; V: TRBV27; D: TRBD1; DNA: TGTGCCAGCAGTCGCCACACGGGACAGTACACCGGGGAGCTGTTTTTT; CDR3: CASSRHTGQYTGELFF
J: TRBJ1-5; size: few; V: TRBV27; D: TRBD1; DNA: TGTGCCAGCCACCGGACAGGGAGGGGGGCCACCAATCAGCCCCAGCATTTT; CDR3: CASHRTGRGATNQPQHF
J: TRBJ2-3; size: .; V: TRBV5-1; D: .; DNA: TGCGCCAGCAGCTTGGTGGTTAGAAGCACAGATACGCAGTATTTT; CDR3: CASSLVVRSTDTQYF
J: TRBJ2-1; size: .; V: TRBV11-1; D: TRBD2; DNA: TGTGCCAGCAGCTTAGTCCAGCGGGGGACCGCCCCCAATGAGCAGTTCTTC; CDR3: CASSLVQRGTAPNEQFF
J: TRBJ1-1; size: .; V: TRBV30; D: .; DNA: TGTGCCTGGAGTGTAGGCAGGTATACTGAAGCTTTCTTT; CDR3: CAWSVGRYTEAFF
J: TRBJ2-1; size: once; V: TRBV7-3; D: TRBD1; DNA: TGTGCCAGCAGCTTTTGGACAGGGGATGAGCAGTTCTTC; CDR3: CASSFWTGDEQFF
J: TRBJ2-5; size: .; V: TRBV15; D: TRBD2; DNA: TGTGCCACCAGCAGACTAGCGGGACGGCACCAAGAGACCCAGTACTTC; CDR3: CATSRLAGRHQETQYF
J: TRBJ2-1; size: .; V: TRBV28; D: TRBD2; DNA: TGTGCCAGCAGTTTAAGTCGGACACTAGCGGGAAATGAGCAGTTCTTC; CDR3: CASSLSRTLAGNEQFF
J: TRBJ1-5; size: .; V: TRBV27; D: .; DNA: TGTGCCAGCAGTCCGGGTGGGGGGGCATACCAGCCCCAGCATTTT; CDR3: CASSPGGGAYQPQHF
J: TRBJ2-7; size: .; V: TRBV11-2; D: TRBD2; DNA: TGTGCCAGCAGGCCTACTAGCGCCGAGCAGTACTTC; CDR3: CASRPTSAEQYF
J: TRBJ1-2; size: .; V: TRBV29-1; D: TRBD1; DNA: TGCAGCGGGGGACAGGGGCCTAACTATGGCTACACCTTC; CDR3: CSGGQGPNYGYTF
J: TRBJ2-1; size: .; V: TRBV25-1; D: .; DNA: TGTGCCAGCAGTGAAGATGAGGGTTCCCGCCTCAATGAGCAGTTCTTC; CDR3: CASSEDEGSRLNEQFF
J: TRBJ1-2; size: .; V: TRBV6-4; D: .; DNA: TGTGCCAGGATCGGACTCTTCGAGGACTATGGCTACACCTTC; CDR3: CARIGLFEDYGYTF
J: TRBJ2-7; size: .; V: TRBV19; D: .; DNA: TGTGCCAGTAGTATAGACAAGCGCTCCGAGCAGTACTTC; CDR3: CASSIDKRSEQYF
J: TRBJ1-2; size: .; V: TRBV19; D: TRBD1; DNA: TGTGCCAGTAGTGCCTGGACAGGGTTAGGCTACACCTTC; CDR3: CASSAWTGLGYTF
J: TRBJ2-1; size: .; V: TRBV30; D: TRBD2; DNA: TGTGCCTGGAGTCACCCCTTAGCGGGAGACTTCTACAATGAGCAGTTCTTC; CDR3: CAWSHPLAGDFYNEQFF
J: TRBJ2-3; size: .; V: TRBV11-3; D: .; DNA: TGTGCCAGCAGCGCCCGGCCAGGGGGGATGGATGATACGCAGTATTTT; CDR3: CASSARPGGMDDTQYF
J: TRBJ2-7; size: few; V: TRBV2; D: .; DNA: TGTGCCAGCAAACGGCAGGACACCCGGAATTGGAGCTACGAGCAGTACTTC; CDR3: CASKRQDTRNWSYEQYF
J: TRBJ2-1; size: once; V: TRBV11-2; D: TRBD2; DNA: TGTGCCAGCAGGGGAGCGGGACTAGCGGGCCCGAGCAATGAGCAGTTCTTC; CDR3: CASRGAGLAGPSNEQFF
J: TRBJ1-1; size: few; V: TRBV18; D: .; DNA: TGTGCCAGCTCACCAGTATCGGGGAACACTGAAGCTTTCTTT; CDR3: CASSPVSGNTEAFF
J: TRBJ2-3; size: .; V: TRBV25-1; D: .; DNA: TGTGCCAGCAGGGGAGAGTCAGATACGCAGTATTTT; CDR3: CASRGESDTQYF